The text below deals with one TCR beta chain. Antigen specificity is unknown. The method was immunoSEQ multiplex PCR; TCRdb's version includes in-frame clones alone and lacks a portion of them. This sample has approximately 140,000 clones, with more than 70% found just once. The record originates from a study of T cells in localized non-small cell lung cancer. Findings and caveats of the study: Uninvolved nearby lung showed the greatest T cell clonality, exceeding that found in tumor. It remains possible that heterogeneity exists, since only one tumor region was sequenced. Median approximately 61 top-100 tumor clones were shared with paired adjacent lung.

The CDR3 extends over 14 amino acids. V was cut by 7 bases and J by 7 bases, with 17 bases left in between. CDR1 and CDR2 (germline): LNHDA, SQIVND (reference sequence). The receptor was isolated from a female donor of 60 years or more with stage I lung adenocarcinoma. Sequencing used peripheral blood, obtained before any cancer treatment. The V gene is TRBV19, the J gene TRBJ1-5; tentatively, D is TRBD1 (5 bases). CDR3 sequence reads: CASKGGQGDQPQHF. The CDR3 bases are TGTGCCAGTAAGGGCGGTCAGGGCGACCAGCCCCAGCATTTT.